These T cell receptor beta chains were read from a single sample in a study of PD-1 blockade in classical Hodgkin lymphoma. The data were produced by immunoSEQ multiplex PCR, yet TCRdb's version contains in-frame clones alone and is incomplete. The table has 20,000 to 25,000 clones, roughly 80% seen once; the top ten hold about 8%. The sequenced sample was peripheral blood mononuclear cells (PBMCs), obtained before the second cycle of nivolumab. The receptors derive from a human donor with classical Hodgkin lymphoma. Each CDR3 is given with its conserved first and last residue. The D gene is left open where the match is weak. A row's size may be missing; if present it is once, few, many or a size class.

.,TRBJ2-2,.,TRBV6-5,CASSYINTGELFF,TGTGCCAGCAGTTACATAAACACCGGGGAGCTGTTTTTT
.,TRBJ2-2,TRBD1,TRBV5-1,CASTRPGGKAGELFF,TGCGCCAGCACCCGGCCAGGGGGCAAGGCCGGGGAGCTGTTTTTT
.,TRBJ2-7,TRBD2,TRBV5-1,CASSWDTSGRAGGEQYF,TGCGCCAGCAGCTGGGATACTAGCGGGAGGGCCGGCGGGGAGCAGTACTTC
.,TRBJ2-5,.,TRBV29-1,CSVEDRTGSETQYF,TGCAGCGTTGAAGACCGAACAGGGTCCGAGACCCAGTACTTC
.,TRBJ2-2,TRBD2,TRBV11-2,CASSFLAGVGTGELFF,TGTGCCAGCAGCTTTCTAGCGGGAGTCGGTACCGGGGAGCTGTTTTTT
.,TRBJ1-4,.,TRBV5-6,CASSPFRGTGEKLLF,TGTGCCAGCAGCCCGTTTCGCGGTACTGGAGAAAAACTGCTTTTT
.,TRBJ2-1,.,TRBV27,CASSLSVFSYNEQFF,TGTGCCAGCAGTTTATCAGTCTTCTCCTACAATGAGCAGTTCTTC
.,TRBJ2-1,TRBD2,TRBV9,CASSVAGGIYAVTYNEQFF,TGTGCCAGCAGCGTCGCCGGGGGGATATATGCGGTTACCTACAATGAGCAGTTCTTC
.,TRBJ2-1,TRBD2,TRBV2,CANWATSGSNNEQFF,TGTGCCAACTGGGCGACTAGCGGATCAAACAATGAGCAGTTCTTC
few,TRBJ1-3,.,TRBV6-6,CASSYRGFSGNTIYF,TGTGCCAGCAGTTACCGGGGGTTCTCTGGAAACACCATATATTTT
.,TRBJ2-6,TRBD1,TRBV28,CASSLFPSQGSGANVLTF,TGTGCCAGCAGTTTATTCCCTTCACAGGGGTCTGGGGCCAACGTCCTGACTTTC
few,TRBJ2-2,TRBD1,TRBV9,CASSVGQGTGELFF,TGTGCCAGCAGCGTAGGACAGGGAACCGGGGAGCTGTTTTTT
few,TRBJ1-3,TRBD1,TRBV4-1,CASGTGDRNTIYF,TGCGCCAGCGGGACAGGGGACAGAAACACCATATATTTT
.,TRBJ2-7,.,TRBV4-3,CASSQDIGAYEQYF,TGCGCCAGCAGCCAAGATATCGGAGCCTACGAGCAGTACTTC
few,TRBJ1-5,.,TRBV5-1,CASSLGTGSYSNQPQHF,TGCGCCAGCAGCTTGGGAACAGGGTCCTATAGCAATCAGCCCCAGCATTTT
.,TRBJ2-3,TRBD2,TRBV4-1,CASSQRTAGLAGGPKDTQYF,TGCGCCAGCAGCCAAAGAACGGCGGGACTAGCGGGAGGGCCAAAAGATACGCAGTATTTT
few,TRBJ1-3,.,TRBV6-5,CASSYSRGSGNTIYF,TGTGCCAGCAGTTACTCTAGGGGCTCTGGAAACACCATATATTTT
.,TRBJ2-1,.,TRBV11-2,CASSLGVGQEQFF,TGTGCCAGCAGCTTAGGGGTGGGGCAGGAGCAGTTCTTC
.,TRBJ2-7,.,TRBV6-5,CASSGTASYEQYF,TGTGCCAGCAGTGGGACCGCCTCCTACGAGCAGTACTTC
.,TRBJ1-1,.,TRBV14,CASSQELGGAFF,TGTGCCAGCAGCCAAGAACTGGGAGGAGCTTTCTTT
.,TRBJ2-1,.,TRBV5-6,CASSLASSSYNEQFF,TGTGCCAGCAGCTTGGCCTCAAGCTCCTACAATGAGCAGTTCTTC
.,TRBJ1-4,.,TRBV10-3,CAISKDRGNLFF,TGTGCCATCAGCAAAGACAGAGGGAACCTGTTTTTT
.,TRBJ2-3,TRBD2,TRBV30,CAWNLASGRTPPRFCTQYF,TGTGCCTGGAATTTGGCTAGCGGGAGGACCCCCCCCAGGTTTTGTACGCAGTATTTT
.,TRBJ2-7,TRBD2,TRBV4-1,CASSQGLAETYEQYF,TGCGCCAGCAGCCAAGGACTAGCGGAGACCTACGAGCAGTACTTC
.,TRBJ2-5,TRBD1,TRBV13,CASSQSRTEAYTGGETQYF,TGTGCCAGCAGCCAATCAAGGACAGAGGCTTACACAGGGGGAGAGACCCAGTACTTC
.,TRBJ2-7,.,TRBV4-1,CASSPHRTIIYYEQYF,TGCGCCAGCAGCCCCCACAGGACTATTATATACTACGAGCAGTACTTC
.,TRBJ1-1,.,TRBV7-2,CASSQRTGTEAFF,TGTGCCAGCAGCCAGAGAACGGGCACTGAAGCTTTCTTT
.,TRBJ2-2,.,TRBV7-9,CASSQGTGELFF,TGTGCCAGCAGTCAGGGTACCGGGGAGCTGTTTTTT
few,TRBJ2-7,.,TRBV9,CASSVGVGGGPYEQYF,TGTGCCAGCAGCGTAGGGGTAGGGGGGGGACCCTACGAGCAGTACTTC
.,TRBJ1-5,TRBD1,TRBV12-5,CASADRGDQPQHF,TGTGCTAGTGCCGACAGGGGGGATCAGCCCCAGCATTTT
.,TRBJ2-2,.,TRBV28,CASREERRTGELFF,TGTGCCAGCAGGGAGGAGAGGCGAACCGGGGAGCTGTTTTTT
.,TRBJ2-3,.,TRBV5-5,CASSFEASTDTQYF,TGTGCCAGCAGCTTTGAAGCGAGCACAGATACGCAGTATTTT
once,TRBJ1-2,.,TRBV18,CASSWTPANYGYTF,TGTGCCAGCTCATGGACACCCGCTAACTATGGCTACACCTTC
.,TRBJ1-5,.,TRBV6-1,CASSELDSNSNQPQHF,TGTGCCAGCAGTGAACTGGACAGTAATAGCAATCAGCCCCAGCATTTT
.,TRBJ1-2,TRBD1,TRBV7-9,CASSLVGQGYGYTF,TGTGCCAGCAGCTTGGTGGGACAGGGTTATGGCTACACCTTC
.,TRBJ1-2,.,TRBV28,CASSIPFGESNYGYTF,TGTGCCAGCTCCATTCCGTTCGGGGAATCTAACTATGGCTACACCTTC
.,TRBJ2-7,.,TRBV9,CASSVAGPPPGDHYEQYF,TGTGCCAGCAGCGTAGCGGGGCCCCCCCCGGGGGATCACTACGAGCAGTACTTC
.,TRBJ1-4,.,TRBV5-1,CASSLEGFEKLFF,TGCGCCAGCAGCTTGGAAGGATTCGAAAAACTGTTTTTT
.,TRBJ1-2,.,TRBV7-9,CASSLVQGNNGYTF,TGTGCCAGCAGCTTAGTGCAGGGAAATAATGGCTACACCTTC
.,TRBJ2-5,.,TRBV27,CASGGWLGETQYF,TGTGCCAGCGGGGGGTGGCTCGGAGAGACCCAGTACTTC
.,TRBJ1-5,.,TRBV15,CATSRDPGGQPQHF,TGTGCCACCAGCAGAGATCCGGGTGGCCAGCCCCAGCATTTT
few,TRBJ1-5,.,TRBV28,CASSLIGSGKRSQHF,TGTGCCAGCAGTTTAATTGGATCAGGGAAGAGGTCCCAGCATTTT
.,TRBJ1-1,.,TRBV6-6,CASSYRDTEAFF,TGTGCCAGCAGTTACAGAGACACTGAAGCTTTCTTT
.,TRBJ1-1,.,TRBV6-5,CASSYSGSTEAFF,TGTGCCAGCAGTTACTCGGGGTCCACTGAAGCTTTCTTT
.,TRBJ2-1,.,TRBV7-9,CASSPQEGSYNEQFF,TGTGCCAGCAGCCCCCAGGAGGGGTCGTACAATGAGCAGTTCTTC
.,TRBJ1-5,.,TRBV18,CASSTRVGNQPQHF,TGTGCCAGCTCAACCAGGGTGGGGAATCAGCCCCAGCATTTT
.,TRBJ1-4,.,TRBV11-2,CASSLHSWRTDNNEKLFF,TGTGCCAGCAGCTTGCATTCTTGGAGGACAGACAACAATGAAAAACTGTTTTTT
.,TRBJ1-5,TRBD1,TRBV9,CASSVGDRGNQPQHF,TGTGCCAGCAGCGTCGGGGACAGGGGCAATCAGCCCCAGCATTTT
.,TRBJ2-7,.,TRBV28,CASSFGRPGSYEQYF,TGTGCCAGCAGTTTCGGACGGCCTGGCTCCTACGAGCAGTACTTC
.,TRBJ1-5,.,TRBV5-8,CASSLQGYSNQPQHF,TGTGCCAGCAGCTTGCAGGGCTATAGCAATCAGCCCCAGCATTTT
.,TRBJ2-7,TRBD2,TRBV9,CASAGDSYEQYF,TGTGCCTCAGCGGGGGACTCCTACGAGCAGTACTTC
.,TRBJ1-1,.,TRBV5-1,CASSFASSTEAFF,TGCGCCAGCAGCTTTGCCTCCTCCACTGAAGCTTTCTTT
.,TRBJ2-6,.,TRBV13,CASSLGLLGANVLTF,TGTGCCAGCAGCTTAGGCCTTTTGGGGGCCAACGTCCTGACTTTC